The subject of this entry is one TCR beta chain. Its target is not known. The germline V gene has CDR1 KGHSH and CDR2 LQKENI. V lost 3 bases and J lost 0; bases outside the gene matches: 9. The CDR3 contains 17 residues. Sequencing libraries for TCR beta were prepared with iRepertoire HTBI primers and Arm-PCR of CDR3 regions. TCRdb called the multiplex PCR reads again in MiXCR, with one record for every CDR3 protein. The profile shows 450,000 to 600,000 distinct CDR3 sequences, about a sixth of them singletons. The data were obtained in a study of regulatory T cells in long-lasting Graves disease. Study-wide results and limits: Persistent disease preferred TRBV28, TRBJ1-2 and TRBJ2-5.

Specified time point: newly diagnosed GD, antithyroid drugs for less than 3 months. There was RNA extracted from PBMCs, and the TCR library was made from it. These data were likewise used in another study, on T cells in Graves' hyperthyroidism and ophthalmopathy. From that paper: Diagnostic assessment was based on clinical symptoms, serum thyroxine and TRAb, thyroid ultrasound and orbital computed tomography. HTBI primers drove first-round RT-PCR of the TCR CDR3.

This clonotype was obtained from a man aged 40-49 years with Graves disease. Sequencing was performed on peripheral blood mononuclear cells (PBMCs), taken at new diagnosis, from a patient treated with antithyroid drugs. V is TRBV18 and J is TRBJ2-3, with 7 bases identical to TRBD1. CDR3: CASSPSWDSTSTDTQYF. As DNA, the CDR3 is TGTGCCAGCTCACCCTCCTGGGACAGCACTAGCACAGATACGCAGTATTTT.